Described below is a single TCR beta chain sequence and its context. Assay used: immunoSEQ multiplex PCR; TCRdb lists only in-frame clones, some missing. The sample holds some 200,000 clones, 80% to 85% seen once. This record comes from a study of blood T cell repertoires in COVID-19. Study-level background: From the United States, Italy and Spain came samples of acute and convalescent COVID-19.

Each participant's cohort was designated according to participant-reported clinical history. Germline V gene lookup returns CDR1 SGHVS and CDR2 FNYEAQ. The V end was cut by 5 bases, the J end by 8 bases, with 15 bases between. The CDR3 spans 13 residues. The V call is TRBV7-6, the J call TRBJ1-2, with D hard to call. This sequence was found in a man aged 40-55 years who had recovered from COVID-19. The sequenced material came from PBMCs or T cells enriched from blood (not recorded which). This chain's CDR3 is CASSPTRGGGYTF. The CDR3 nucleotides are TGTGCCAGCAGCCCAACCCGGGGAGGAGGCTACACCTTC.